The rows below give T cell receptor beta chains drawn from one sample of a study of blood T cell repertoires in COVID-19. Here immunoSEQ multiplex PCR was the method, and the copy in TCRdb shows in-frame clones only, minus some. The sample contains some 500,000 clones, approximately 87% of which appear only once. Specimen: PBMCs or T cells enriched from blood (not recorded which). The receptors shown here come from a woman between 40 and 50 years old who had recovered from COVID-19. The CDR3 runs from the conserved cysteine through the conserved F or W. D genes are given only for firm matches. Expanded clones get a size class; other rows say once, few or many, or leave the size out.

15 - TRBJ2-2 TRBV5-1 - TGCGCCAGCAGATCACAGGCTGTGGACACCGGGGAGCTGTTTTTT CASRSQAVDTGELFF
15 - TRBJ2-3 TRBV7-9 - TGTGCCAGCAGCCCACTGAAGGGGAGCACAGATACGCAGTATTTT CASSPLKGSTDTQYF
17 TRBD2 TRBJ2-5 TRBV3-1/TRBV3-2 - TGTGCCAGCAGCCAAGACGCTAGCGGGAGGCCCCGAGAGACCCAGTACTTC CASSQDASGRPRETQYF
13 - TRBJ2-7 TRBV29-1 - TGCAGCGCAGTGACTAGTTTTGGCTACGAGCAGTACTTC CSAVTSFGYEQYF
14 - TRBJ1-1 TRBV6-5 - TGTGCCAGCAGTCGACCCGGAGATGGGACTGAAGCTTTCTTT CASSRPGDGTEAFF
14 TRBD1 TRBJ1-6 TRBV6-6 - TGTGCCAGCACTTCGGACAGGGCGGTTTCACCCCTCCACTTT CASTSDRAVSPLHF
16 TRBD2 TRBJ2-7 TRBV19 once TGTGCCAGTAGTATAGGTCGGACTAGCGGATACTACGAGCAGTACTTC CASSIGRTSGYYEQYF
16 - TRBJ1-1 TRBV11-2 - TGTGCCAGCAGGGCTAGTGTCGGCGGGTGGAACACTGAAGCTTTCTTT CASRASVGGWNTEAFF
12 - TRBJ1-2 TRBV14 - TGTGCCAGCAGCCAAGATACGGGGGGCTACACCTTC CASSQDTGGYTF
15 - TRBJ1-5 TRBV4-1 - TGCGCCAGCAGCCAAGATAGGCAGGTCAATCAGCCCCAGCATTTT CASSQDRQVNQPQHF
14 - TRBJ1-2 TRBV27 - TGTGCCAGCAGTTTAGTTTCAGGGGACTATGGCTACACCTTC CASSLVSGDYGYTF
15 TRBD2 TRBJ2-7 TRBV6-5 - TGTGCCAGCAGTTACTCCCCTAGCGGGTCCAACGAGCAGTACTTC CASSYSPSGSNEQYF
13 TRBD1 TRBJ2-7 TRBV2 once TGTGCCAGCAGTGCGGGACAGGGAAGCGAGCAGTACTTC CASSAGQGSEQYF
15 - TRBJ1-2 TRBV5-1 once TGCGCCAGCAGCGACTTATCGGGTGTTAACTATGGCTACACCTTC CASSDLSGVNYGYTF
13 - TRBJ2-7 TRBV7-9 - TGTGCCAGCAGCTTATCCAGGGCCGGCGAGCAGTACTTC CASSLSRAGEQYF
14 TRBD2 TRBJ2-2 TRBV5-1 - TGCGCCAGCGTGGGACTACCGAACACCGGGGAGCTGTTTTTT CASVGLPNTGELFF
14 TRBD1 TRBJ2-7 TRBV7-2 - TGTGCCAGCAGCACCAGGACAGGGACCTACGAGCAGTACTTC CASSTRTGTYEQYF
13 - TRBJ1-1 TRBV7-2 - TGTGCCAGCAGTTCGGGAGGGGGATCTGAAGCTTTCTTT CASSSGGGSEAFF
12 - TRBJ1-1 TRBV6-5 once TGTGCCAGCAGTCAGGCTGCCACTGAAGCTTTCTTT CASSQAATEAFF
16 TRBD2 TRBJ2-5 TRBV9 - TGTGCCAGCAGCGTATCTCTTAGCGGGAGGGGAGAGACCCAGTACTTC CASSVSLSGRGETQYF
17 TRBD1 TRBJ1-1 TRBV6-2/TRBV6-3 once TGTGCCAGCAGTTACTTGATCGTACCGGACAGGGTTGTTGAAGCTTTCTTT CASSYLIVPDRVVEAFF
16 - TRBJ2-5 TRBV25-1 - TGTGCCAGCAGTGAACCCTTCACCGACAGCCAAGAGACCCAGTACTTC CASSEPFTDSQETQYF
14 TRBD2 TRBJ2-1 TRBV7-2 once TGTGCCAGCAGCTCCAAGCGGGAGAGCTTTGAGCAGTTCTTC CASSSKRESFEQFF
16 - TRBJ2-3 TRBV15 once TGTGCCACCAGCAGAGATGGTAGGACTTTCACAGATACGCAGTATTTT CATSRDGRTFTDTQYF
12 - TRBJ1-1 TRBV5-6 - TGTGCCAGCAGACAGTCGAACACTGAAGCTTTCTTT CASRQSNTEAFF
18 TRBD1 TRBJ1-3 TRBV18 - TGTGCCAGCTCACCGGGACAGGGGGCGGCAAGCTCTGGAAACACCATATATTTT CASSPGQGAASSGNTIYF
17 TRBD1 TRBJ1-1 TRBV28 - TGTGCCAGCAGTCCCCGGGGCAGGGGGATTAGGAACACTGAAGCTTTCTTT CASSPRGRGIRNTEAFF
15 - TRBJ1-2 TRBV7-9 - TGTGCCAGCAGCTTAGCGATGACACTTGGCTATGGCTACACCTTC CASSLAMTLGYGYTF
16 TRBD2 TRBJ2-1 TRBV5-1 - TGCGCCAGCAGCTTATTAGCGGGAGTGGCCTACAATGAGCAGTTCTTC CASSLLAGVAYNEQFF
13 - TRBJ2-5 TRBV5-1 - TGCGCCAGCGGCCAGGGTAGTCAAGAGACCCAGTACTTC CASGQGSQETQYF